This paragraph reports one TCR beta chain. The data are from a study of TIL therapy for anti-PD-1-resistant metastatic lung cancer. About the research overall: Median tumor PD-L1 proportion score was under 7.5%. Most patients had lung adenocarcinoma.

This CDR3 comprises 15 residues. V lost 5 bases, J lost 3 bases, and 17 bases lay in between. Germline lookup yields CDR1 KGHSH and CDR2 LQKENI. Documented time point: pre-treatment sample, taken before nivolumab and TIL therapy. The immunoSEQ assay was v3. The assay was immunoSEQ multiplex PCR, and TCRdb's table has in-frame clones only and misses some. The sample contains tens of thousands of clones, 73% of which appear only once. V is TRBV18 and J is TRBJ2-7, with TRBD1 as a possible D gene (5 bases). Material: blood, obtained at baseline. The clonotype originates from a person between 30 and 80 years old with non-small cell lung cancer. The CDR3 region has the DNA TGTGCCAGCTCAAGGACAACCGGAGCAATCTACGAGCAGTACTTC. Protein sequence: CASSRTTGAIYEQYF. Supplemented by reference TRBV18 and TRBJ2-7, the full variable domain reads NAGVMQNPRHLVRRRGQEARLRCSPMKGHSHVYWYRQLPEEGLKFMVYLQKENIIDESGMPKERFSAEFPKEGPSILRIQQVVRGDSAAYFCASSRTTGAIYEQYFGPGTRLTVT.